Listed below are T cell receptor beta chains from one sample, sequenced in a study of blood T cell repertoires in COVID-19. Assay: immunoSEQ multiplex PCR; the TCRdb copy retains only in-frame clones and omits some. The data hold tens of thousands of clones, with around 80% observed a single time. What was sequenced was peripheral blood. Receptors were obtained from a man between 60 and 75 years old with active or convalescent COVID-19. Both conserved end residues are part of each CDR3. Fields, in order: D gene, J gene, clone size, V gene, CDR3 protein, CDR3 DNA. The D gene is left open where the match is weak. Clone size is shown for a subset of rows, as once, few, many or a class of expanded clone.

TRBD1 TRBJ2-5 NA TRBV9 CASSVARTGQETQYF TGTGCCAGCAGCGTAGCTAGGACAGGGCAAGAGACCCAGTACTTC
TRBD1 TRBJ2-2 NA TRBV18 CASSLLTGGNTGELFF TGTGCCAGCTCACTTCTCACAGGGGGGAACACCGGGGAGCTGTTTTTT
NA TRBJ2-7 NA TRBV5-5 CASSLYRTGEQYF TGTGCCAGCAGTTTATACCGTACAGGCGAGCAGTACTTC
NA TRBJ2-2 NA TRBV7-2 CASSLGQGNTGELFF TGTGCCAGCAGCTTGGGGCAGGGAAACACCGGGGAGCTGTTTTTT
NA TRBJ1-6 NA TRBV28 CASRTGTTNSPLHF TGTGCCAGCAGAACCGGGACAACTAATTCACCCCTCCACTTT
TRBD1 TRBJ2-5 NA TRBV7-2 CASSLRTGGEGETQYF TGTGCCAGCAGCTTAAGGACAGGGGGCGAGGGGGAGACCCAGTACTTC
NA TRBJ1-2 NA TRBV19 CASTLSRAGAEGYTF TGTGCCAGTACCCTTAGCCGGGCGGGCGCTGAGGGCTACACCTTC
NA TRBJ1-6 NA TRBV9 CASSETNDNSPLHF TGTGCCAGCAGCGAGACAAATGATAATTCACCCCTCCACTTT
NA TRBJ1-1 NA TRBV19 CASSLPAMHTEAFF TGTGCCAGTAGTCTACCAGCGATGCACACTGAAGCTTTCTTT
TRBD2 TRBJ2-5 NA TRBV5-1 CASKPGLAAETQYF TGCGCCAGCAAACCGGGACTAGCGGCAGAGACCCAGTACTTC
NA TRBJ1-2 NA TRBV4-3 CASSQEENRDLKGYTF TGCGCCAGCAGCCAAGAGGAAAACAGGGACCTTAAGGGCTACACCTTC
TRBD2 TRBJ2-3 NA TRBV30 CAWSVGAGSADTQYF TGTGCCTGGAGTGTAGGAGCGGGGTCCGCAGATACGCAGTATTTT
NA TRBJ1-5 NA TRBV28 CASSMTGNQPQHF TGTGCCAGCAGCATGACGGGAAATCAGCCCCAGCATTTT
TRBD1 TRBJ1-1 NA TRBV7-3 CASSSGQGGYTEAFF TGTGCCAGCAGCTCAGGACAGGGTGGGTACACTGAAGCTTTCTTT
NA TRBJ1-4 NA TRBV19 CASSKSQYNEKLFF TGTGCCAGTAGTAAGTCCCAGTATAATGAAAAACTGTTTTTT
NA TRBJ1-5 few TRBV28 CASSFTFGSVAEPQHF TGTGCCAGCAGTTTTACGTTCGGGTCTGTAGCTGAGCCCCAGCATTTT
TRBD2 TRBJ2-5 NA TRBV29-1 CSSHGRGAETQYF TGCAGCTCACACGGGAGGGGGGCGGAGACCCAGTACTTC
NA TRBJ1-1 NA TRBV18 CASSLGQLGVTEAFF TGTGCCAGCTCCCTTGGACAGTTGGGGGTGACTGAAGCTTTCTTT
NA TRBJ2-2 NA TRBV28 CASSARWELFF TGTGCCAGCAGTGCGCGATGGGAGCTGTTTTTT
NA TRBJ1-5 once TRBV18 CASSGGNQPQHF TGTGCCAGCTCAGGAGGGAATCAGCCCCAGCATTTT
NA TRBJ1-6 NA TRBV4-2 CASSQDWGGVSPLHF TGTGCCAGCAGCCAAGATTGGGGGGGGGTTTCACCCCTCCACTTT
TRBD1 TRBJ1-1 NA TRBV6-5 CVGTGDGYTEAFF TGTGTCGGGACAGGGGATGGGTACACTGAAGCTTTCTTT
TRBD1 TRBJ1-3 NA TRBV6-6 CASRQGSGNTIYF TGTGCCAGCAGACAGGGGTCTGGAAACACCATATATTTT
TRBD1 TRBJ1-3 NA TRBV5-1 CASSLGTGGFSGNTIYF TGCGCCAGCAGCCTTGGGACAGGGGGCTTCTCTGGAAACACCATATATTTT
TRBD2 TRBJ2-7 once TRBV6-1 CASSDLGGGRSYEQYF TGTGCCAGCAGTGACCTGGGGGGAGGGCGGTCCTACGAGCAGTACTTC
NA TRBJ1-3 NA TRBV6-5 CASSYSTEGNTIYF TGTGCCAGCAGTTACTCTACAGAAGGAAACACCATATATTTT
NA TRBJ1-2 few TRBV14 CASSMGGGYTF TGTGCCAGCAGCATGGGGGGTGGCTACACCTTC
NA TRBJ1-5 NA TRBV15 CATSRGRQASSNQPQHF TGTGCCACCAGCAGAGGACGACAGGCCTCTAGCAATCAGCCCCAGCATTTT
NA TRBJ2-7 NA TRBV10-3 CAIGKQGYEQYF TGTGCCATCGGGAAACAGGGATACGAGCAGTACTTC
TRBD1 TRBJ2-1 NA TRBV12-3/TRBV12-4 CASGQGNDEQFF TGTGCCAGTGGACAGGGGAATGATGAGCAGTTCTTC
NA TRBJ2-1 NA TRBV19 CASGQTYNEQFF TGTGCCAGCGGACAGACTTACAATGAGCAGTTCTTC
NA TRBJ1-1 NA TRBV7-8 CASSPEGRRDAEAFF TGTGCCAGCAGCCCGGAGGGACGGCGAGACGCTGAAGCTTTCTTT
TRBD2 TRBJ2-1 NA TRBV5-4 CASRGREGPNEQFF TGTGCCAGCAGGGGTCGGGAGGGACCCAATGAGCAGTTCTTC
TRBD1 TRBJ2-1 NA TRBV7-3 CASSLQTGGYNEQFF TGTGCCAGCAGCTTACAGACAGGGGGCTACAATGAGCAGTTCTTC
NA TRBJ1-6 NA TRBV19 CASSILDMTNSPLHF TGTGCCAGTAGTATATTGGACATGACTAATTCACCCCTCCACTTT
NA TRBJ1-4 NA TRBV19 CASSAGRVNEKLFF TGTGCCAGTAGTGCCGGGAGGGTGAATGAAAAACTGTTTTTT
NA TRBJ1-4 NA TRBV7-9 CASSADRPEKLFF TGTGCCAGCAGCGCCGACAGGCCTGAAAAACTGTTTTTT
NA TRBJ1-3 NA TRBV11-2 CASSLVSQGSRNTIYF TGTGCCAGCAGCTTAGTTTCCCAGGGGTCAAGAAACACCATATATTTT
TRBD1 TRBJ2-7 NA TRBV7-9 CASSTDRAYEQYF TGTGCCAGCAGCACCGACAGGGCCTACGAGCAGTACTTC
TRBD1 TRBJ1-2 NA TRBV28 CASSSTGGAWDTF TGTGCCAGCAGTTCTACAGGGGGCGCCTGGGACACCTTC
NA TRBJ2-3 few TRBV7-3 CASSRLAGTDTQYF TGTGCCAGCAGCCGTCTCGCGGGGACAGATACGCAGTATTTT
NA TRBJ2-7 NA TRBV30 CAVESSYEQYF TGTGCCGTCGAGAGCTCCTACGAGCAGTACTTC
NA TRBJ2-5 NA TRBV10-3 CAIRGEETQYF TGTGCCATCCGGGGAGAAGAGACCCAGTACTTC
TRBD1 TRBJ1-2 NA TRBV5-1 CASSPRTGGDGYTF TGCGCCAGCAGCCCCCGGACAGGGGGGGATGGCTACACCTTC